The next 25 T cell receptor beta chains were all read from a single sample in a study of cytomegalovirus exposure and HLA in healthy donors (dated by TCRdb to about 2017). Libraries were built with the immunoSEQ multiplex PCR assay. TCRdb stores this immuneACCESS table with in-frame sequences only. Part of the clones is absent; in the studies checked, under half of the shortfall reflects unresolved V genes, and no reason is known for the rest. A total of about 68,000 clones appear in this sample, about 96% of them only once. The ten largest make up over 2% of the sample. The specimen sequenced was PBMCs. Source of these receptors: a man between 18 and 35 years old in good health and CMV-seronegative.

CDR3 sequence reads: CASSLEDRGSMYF. DNA for the CDR3: TGTGCCAGCAGTTTAGAGGACAGGGGAAGCATGTACTTC. This chain connects TRBV6-5 to TRBJ2-7; 9 bases are shared with TRBD1. The CDR3 extends over 13 amino acids. Germline CDR1 reads MNHEY; CDR2 reads SVGAGI. V dropped 4 bases and J dropped 12; count of bases not matched to a gene: 10.

The CDR3 DNA reads as TGTGCCAGCAGTTCCCTTCCCAGGGGTTATCAGCCCCAGCATTTT. It translates to CASSSLPRGYQPQHF. The chain combines TRBV6-6 with TRBJ1-5, with D possibly TRBD1 on 6 matching bases. Trimming stripped 4 bases from V and 5 bases from J, with 15 bases between. This CDR3 region has 15 residues. Germline assignment: CDR1 MNHNY and CDR2 SVGAGI (reference sequence).

As DNA, the CDR3 is TGTGCCAGCAGTTTATCACGGACACGGAACACCGGGGAGCTGTTTTTT. This translates into CASSLSRTRNTGELFF. The V call is TRBV27, the J call TRBJ2-2; tentative D call: TRBD1 (5 bases). Germline lookup yields CDR1 MNHEY and CDR2 SMNVEV (reference sequence). V was shortened by 0 bases and J by 1 base, with 9 bases between the two germline ends. This CDR3 has 16 amino acids.

V usage is TRBV2 and J usage is TRBJ2-1; 7 bases fit TRBD2. Per germline, CDR1 SNHLY and CDR2 FYNNEI. The CDR3 has 14 amino acids. V was pared by 6 bases and J by 6 bases, with 8 bases of the junction left unmatched. Here the CDR3 reads CASSLSGPSNEQFF. In DNA form, the CDR3 reads TGTGCCAGCAGCCTTAGCGGGCCGTCCAATGAGCAGTTCTTC.

This CDR3 is CASSPGTGGGYTF. CDR3 nucleotides: TGTGCCAGCAGTCCCGGGACAGGGGGCGGCTACACCTTC. V is TRBV27 and J is TRBJ1-2; 12 bases align to TRBD1. The CDR3 loop spans 13 amino acids. Germline V gene data show CDR1 as MNHEY and CDR2 as SMNVEV (reference sequence). Trimming removed 5 bases from V and 8 bases from J; junction bases left unmatched: 3.

The chain is built from TRBV7-9 and TRBJ1-5, with D unclear. The germline gives CDR1 SEHNR, CDR2 FQNEAQ (reference sequence). Between the trimmed V and J ends, which lost 5 bases and 3 bases, there was a span of 11 bases. This CDR3 is 14 amino acids long. CDR3 DNA: TGTGCCAGCAGCGGCGGCGGTCTCAATCAGCCCCAGCATTTT. Translated: CASSGGGLNQPQHF.

The rearrangement links TRBV30 to TRBJ2-7, with TRBD2 identical over 8 bases. CDR1 and CDR2 from the germline V gene are GTSNPN and SVGIG (reference sequence). J gave up 3 bases and V 2 bases, and 0 bases lay outside the gene matches. This CDR3 has 12 amino acids. The CDR3 DNA reads as TGTGCCTGGAGTACTAGCGGCTACGAGCAGTACTTC. Its protein is CAWSTSGYEQYF.

The chain couples TRBV5-8 to TRBJ2-3; 8 positions match TRBD2. The CDR3 spans 16 residues. The germline gives CDR1 SGHTS, CDR2 YDEGEE. After removal of 4 bases from V and 3 bases from J, the junction contained 10 bases not matched to a gene. CDR3 in DNA: TGTGCCAGCAGCCCCCCAGCGGGAGATTGGACAGATACGCAGTATTTT. This encodes CASSPPAGDWTDTQYF.

CDR3 in DNA: TGTGCCAGCGGGACAGCGAGCGATGAGCAGTTCTTC. This translates into CASGTASDEQFF. This chain joins TRBV7-9 and TRBJ2-1, with TRBD1 matching 7 bases. CDR1 and CDR2 (germline): SEHNR, FQNEAQ (reference sequence). CDR3 length equals 12 residues. The ends lost 8 bases at V and 8 bases at J; junction bases unmatched: 6.

The chain is built from TRBV14 and TRBJ1-5; no firm D call. Trimming removed 1 base from V and 2 bases from J, with 6 bases in between. This CDR3 spans 14 amino acids. Germline CDR1 and CDR2: SGHDN and FVKESK. CDR3 protein: CASSQGPGNQPQHF. CDR3 bases: TGTGCCAGCAGCCAAGGTCCTGGCAATCAGCCCCAGCATTTT.

This chain joins TRBV27 and TRBJ1-6; 7 bases are a match to TRBD1. Per the germline V gene, CDR1 is MNHEY and CDR2 is SMNVEV (reference sequence). With V trimmed by 3 bases and J by 4 bases, 9 bases remained unmatched. The CDR3 contains 17 residues. The CDR3 protein is CASSLSWDSPYNSPLHF. The CDR3 coding sequence is TGTGCCAGCAGTTTGAGCTGGGACAGTCCTTATAATTCACCCCTCCACTTT.

The chain couples TRBV9 to TRBJ2-1; the D gene is possibly TRBD2 (6 bases). CDR3 length: 13 amino acids. V lost 0 bases, J lost 9 bases, and 10 bases lay in between. Germline V CDR1 and CDR2: SGDLS, YYNGEE. The CDR3 protein is CASSVGGDVEQFF. The CDR3 bases are TGTGCCAGCAGCGTAGGGGGGGATGTTGAGCAGTTCTTC.

V is TRBV10-3 and J is TRBJ1-1, with D unresolved. The germline CDR1 and CDR2 sequences are ENHRY and SYGVKD. V lost 0 bases and J 5 bases, leaving 10 bases between the germline ends. This CDR3 comprises 14 residues. The CDR3: CAISESTGRTEAFF. The CDR3 nucleotides read TGTGCCATCAGTGAGTCGACGGGGAGGACTGAAGCTTTCTTT.

In nucleotides, the CDR3 is TGTGCCAGCAGTTCACTTGGAGGAGGGAAAATGAACACTGAAGCTTTCTTT. Translation: CASSSLGGGKMNTEAFF. The chain combines TRBV27 with TRBJ1-1; D not certain. Per the germline V gene, CDR1 is MNHEY and CDR2 is SMNVEV (reference sequence). This CDR3 region has 17 residues. The V end lost 4 bases, the J end lost 0 bases, and 18 bases lay between the germline ends.

The chain has TRBV28 and TRBJ2-7, with 7 nucleotides matching TRBD1. The CDR3 covers 14 residues. Germline values: CDR1 MDHEN, CDR2 SYDVKM. Trimming cost V 3 bases and J 1 base; bases outside gene matches: 3. The CDR3 DNA reads TGTGCCAGCAGTTTTCGGGACAGTTCCTACGAGCAGTACTTC. The encoded protein is CASSFRDSSYEQYF. The full variable domain, completed using reference TRBV28 and TRBJ2-7, is DVKVTQSSRYLVKRTGEKVFLECVQDMDHENMFWYRQDPGLGLRLIYFSYDVKMKEKGDIPEGYSVSREKKERFSLILESASTNQTSMYLCASSFRDSSYEQYFGPGTRLTVT.

The chain uses TRBV5-6 and TRBJ2-7; D remains unclear. V dropped 1 base and J dropped 4 bases, with 6 bases sitting between them. Germline CDR1 is SGHDT and CDR2 is YYEEEE. This CDR3 contains 12 residues. For the CDR3, the DNA is TGTGCCAGCAGCTTGTCCGGGTACGAGCAGTACTTC. Amino acid sequence: CASSLSGYEQYF.

The chain couples TRBV5-1 to TRBJ1-2; tentatively, D is TRBD1 (6 bases). Trimming took 4 bases from V and 4 from J, leaving 17 bases between them. The CDR3 spans 15 residues. Germline CDR1 reads SGHRS; CDR2 reads YFSETQ. CDR3 sequence (DNA): TGCGCCAGCAGCCCCACCCAGGGGACCACCTATGGCTACACCTTC. It codes for CASSPTQGTTYGYTF.

The rearrangement links TRBV9 to TRBJ2-2; TRBD2 aligns across 7 bases. V was clipped by 0 bases and J by 0 bases; unmatched bases: 2. From germline, CDR1 is SGDLS and CDR2 YYNGEE. The CDR3 spans 16 residues. CDR3 amino acids: CASSVDGLANTGELFF. The CDR3 bases are TGTGCCAGCAGCGTAGATGGACTAGCGAACACCGGGGAGCTGTTTTTT.

V is TRBV29-1 and J is TRBJ1-1, with D maybe TRBD1 (5 bases). The germline gives CDR1 SQVTM, CDR2 ANQGSEA. The V end was cut by 4 bases, the J end by 6 bases, with 15 bases between. CDR3 length equals 13 residues. The CDR3 protein is CSVVTQGSAEAFF. CDR3 DNA: TGCAGCGTTGTAACCCAGGGAAGCGCTGAAGCTTTCTTT.

The chain uses TRBV15 and TRBJ1-3; D unresolved. V dropped 1 base and J dropped 0 bases, with 4 bases sitting between them. The CDR3 has 14 amino acids. Per the germline V gene, CDR1 is LNHNV and CDR2 is YYDKDF (reference sequence). The CDR3 nucleotides read TGTGCCACCAGCAGAGCCGGCTCTGGAAACACCATATATTTT. Encoded protein: CATSRAGSGNTIYF.

This CDR3 is CASSLPGDNYGYTF. CDR3 in DNA: TGCGCCAGCAGTTTACCAGGGGATAACTATGGCTACACCTTC. V is TRBV5-1 and J is TRBJ1-2; D might be TRBD1 (6 bases). The V end was cut by 5 bases, the J end by 1 base, with 12 bases between. Germline V gene data show CDR1 as SGHRS and CDR2 as YFSETQ. The CDR3 is 14 residues long.

The chain links TRBV11-1 to TRBJ1-1, with D maybe TRBD1 (6 bases). Trimming pared 3 bases from V and 1 base from J, leaving 9 bases between. The CDR3 length is 14 residues. Germline V CDR1 and CDR2: SGHAT, FQDESV (reference sequence). The CDR3 region has the DNA TGTGCCAGCAGCTTGGACAGCTGGAACACTGAAGCTTTCTTT. Protein product: CASSLDSWNTEAFF.

This chain joins TRBV27 and TRBJ2-3, with 10 bases identical to TRBD1. The CDR3 consists of 17 residues. V dropped 6 bases and J dropped 3; count of bases not matched to a gene: 12. Germline CDR1 reads MNHEY; CDR2 reads SMNVEV (reference sequence). The DNA for the CDR3 is TGTGCCAGCAGCGACGTAATCGGGACAGGGGAAACAGATACGCAGTATTTT. Its translation: CASSDVIGTGETDTQYF.

The CDR3 DNA reads as TGTGCCATCAGGGGGACTAGCGAATCCTACGAGCAGTACTTC. Encoded protein: CAIRGTSESYEQYF. The chain employs TRBV10-3 and TRBJ2-7; 10 bases map to TRBD2. Germline CDR1 ENHRY, CDR2 SYGVKD. The CDR3 has 14 amino acids. The ends lost 6 bases at V and 1 base at J; junction bases unmatched: 3.

The rearrangement uses TRBV27 and TRBJ2-5; D call uncertain. There are 15 residues in the CDR3. Germline-derived CDR1 and CDR2 are MNHEY and SMNVEV (reference sequence). V lost 4 bases, J lost 5 bases, and 17 bases lay in between. CDR3 amino acids: CASSSRQSGGETQYF. The CDR3 region has the DNA TGTGCCAGCAGTTCCCGACAATCTGGTGGGGAGACCCAGTACTTC.